Described below is a single TCR beta chain sequence and its context. Antigen specificity is unknown. Separation by sorting yielded CD4+ and CD8+ T cells from PBMCs. V gave up 0 bases and J gave up 0 bases; unmatched junction bases: 5. The CDR3 has 18 residues. The germline V gene encodes CDR1 MDHEN and CDR2 SYDVKM. The sample is drawn from a study of CD8+ T cells in alopecia areata. Study findings and constraints: Higher clonality and more expanded CD8+ clones appeared in lesional than normal scalp.

Reverse transcription of extracted RNA yielded cDNA, which provided the sequencing template. Profiled with immunoSEQ multiplex PCR; TCRdb holds only in-frame clones, not every one. This repertoire shows about 110,000 clones, roughly 64% found once; its top ten account for approximately 22%. This TCR derives from a human donor in good health. The genes are TRBV28 and TRBJ1-4; TRBD1 aligns across 9 bases. Sequencing was performed on CD8+ T cells sorted from blood. In DNA form, the CDR3 reads TGTGCCAGCAGTTTATGTCCTGACAGGGGGGCAACTAATGAAAAACTGTTTTTT. Its protein is CASSLCPDRGATNEKLFF. Full variable domain (rest looked up from reference TRBV28 and TRBJ1-4): DVKVTQSSRYLVKRTGEKVFLECVQDMDHENMFWYRQDPGLGLRLIYFSYDVKMKEKGDIPEGYSVSREKKERFSLILESASTNQTSMYLCASSLCPDRGATNEKLFFGSGTQLSVL.